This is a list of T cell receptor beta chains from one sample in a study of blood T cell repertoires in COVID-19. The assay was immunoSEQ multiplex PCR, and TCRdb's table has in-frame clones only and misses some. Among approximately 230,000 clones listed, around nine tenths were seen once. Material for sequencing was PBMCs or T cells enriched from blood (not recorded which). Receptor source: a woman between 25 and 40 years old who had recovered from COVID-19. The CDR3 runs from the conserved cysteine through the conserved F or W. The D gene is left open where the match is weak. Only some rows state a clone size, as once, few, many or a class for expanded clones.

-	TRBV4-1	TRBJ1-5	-	CASSPPLVKGFDQPQHF	TGCGCCAGCAGCCCTCCCCTGGTAAAGGGGTTCGATCAGCCCCAGCATTTT
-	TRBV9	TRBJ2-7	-	CASSLTGYPYEQYF	TGTGCCAGCAGCTTAACAGGGTACCCCTACGAGCAGTACTTC
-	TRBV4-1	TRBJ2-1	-	CASSLPGISDEQFF	TGCGCCAGCAGCCTCCCCGGGATTAGCGATGAGCAGTTCTTC
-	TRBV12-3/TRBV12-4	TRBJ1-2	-	CASSPTGSGGYTF	TGTGCCAGCAGTCCAACAGGGAGTGGAGGCTACACCTTC
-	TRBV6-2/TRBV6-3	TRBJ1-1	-	CASSYMRNTEAFF	TGTGCCAGCAGTTACATGCGGAACACTGAAGCTTTCTTT
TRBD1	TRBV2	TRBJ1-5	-	CASSRGQGGRQPQHF	TGTGCCAGCAGTAGGGGACAGGGCGGCAGACAGCCCCAGCATTTT
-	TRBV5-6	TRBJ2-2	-	CASSVRSSGELFF	TGTGCCAGCAGCGTGAGAAGCTCCGGGGAGCTGTTTTTT
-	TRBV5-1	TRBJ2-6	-	CASSLNRDPGANVLTF	TGCGCCAGCAGCTTGAACAGGGATCCTGGGGCCAACGTCCTGACTTTC
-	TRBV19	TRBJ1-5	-	CASTSGGANQPQHF	TGTGCCAGTACCTCGGGAGGGGCTAACCAGCCCCAGCATTTT
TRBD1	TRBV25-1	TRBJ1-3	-	CASSAGQALSGNTIYF	TGTGCCAGCAGTGCCGGACAGGCCCTCTCTGGAAACACCATATATTTT
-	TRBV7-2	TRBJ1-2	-	CASSSPGRGYTF	TGTGCCAGCAGCTCTCCAGGGCGAGGCTACACCTTC
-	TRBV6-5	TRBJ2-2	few	CASSYRSSGELFF	TGTGCCAGCAGTTACCGGTCGAGCGGGGAGCTGTTTTTT
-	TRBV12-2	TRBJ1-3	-	CASRLGQGPRGSGNTIYF	TGTGCAAGTCGCTTAGGACAGGGGCCTAGGGGATCTGGAAACACCATATATTTT
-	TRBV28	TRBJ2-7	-	CASSFGGYDEQYF	TGTGCCAGCAGTTTTGGAGGGTATGACGAGCAGTACTTC
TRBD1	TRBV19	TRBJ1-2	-	CASSITRGNGYTF	TGTGCCAGTAGTATAACCAGGGGGAATGGCTACACCTTC
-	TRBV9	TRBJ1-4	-	CASSSRPQGESEKLFF	TGTGCCAGCAGCTCCCGCCCTCAGGGCGAGAGTGAAAAACTGTTTTTT
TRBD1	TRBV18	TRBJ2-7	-	CASSQGTGTQEQYF	TGTGCCAGCTCCCAAGGGACAGGGACACAGGAGCAGTACTTC
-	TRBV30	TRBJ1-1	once	CAWDRSRTEAFF	TGTGCCTGGGACAGGTCTAGGACTGAAGCTTTCTTT
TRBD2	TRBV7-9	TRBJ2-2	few	CASSLETSGRVRRHGELFF	TGTGCCAGCAGCTTAGAGACTAGCGGGAGAGTGCGGCGTCACGGGGAGCTGTTTTTT
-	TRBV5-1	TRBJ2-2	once	CASSLTGVGTGELFF	TGCGCCAGCAGCTTGACGGGAGTGGGGACCGGGGAGCTGTTTTTT
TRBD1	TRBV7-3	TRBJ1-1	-	CASSRPGGNTEAFF	TGTGCCAGCAGCAGACCAGGGGGGAACACTGAAGCTTTCTTT
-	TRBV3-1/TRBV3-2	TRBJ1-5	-	CASSQGPRGNQPQHF	TGTGCCAGCAGCCAAGGTCCCCGGGGCAATCAGCCCCAGCATTTT
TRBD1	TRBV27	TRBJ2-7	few	CASSRDRSSYEQYF	TGTGCCAGCAGCCGGGACAGGAGCTCCTACGAGCAGTACTTC
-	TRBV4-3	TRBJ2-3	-	CASSQDASVETDTQYF	TGCGCCAGCAGCCAAGACGCTAGCGTGGAGACAGATACGCAGTATTTT
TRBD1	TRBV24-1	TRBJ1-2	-	CATKGRGCYFYYGYTF	TGTGCCACCAAGGGCAGGGGGTGTTACTTTTACTATGGCTACACCTTC
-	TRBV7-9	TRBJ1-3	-	CASSLGRQSVTGNTIYF	TGTGCCAGCAGCTTAGGCCGACAGTCGGTCACTGGAAACACCATATATTTT
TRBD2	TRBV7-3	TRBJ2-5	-	CASSQGGAGVETQYF	TGTGCCAGCAGCCAAGGTGGGGCGGGAGTGGAGACCCAGTACTTC
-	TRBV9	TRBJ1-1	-	CASSVSDRWGTEAFF	TGTGCCAGCAGCGTATCCGACAGGTGGGGCACTGAAGCTTTCTTT
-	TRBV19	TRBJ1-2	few	CASMSRLLYGYTF	TGTGCCAGTATGAGTCGACTGCTCTATGGCTACACCTTC
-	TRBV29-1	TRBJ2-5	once	CSVGRRGETQYF	TGCAGCGTTGGTCGGAGGGGAGAGACCCAGTACTTC
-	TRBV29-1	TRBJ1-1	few	CSVEDTWNTEAFF	TGCAGCGTTGAGGACACCTGGAACACTGAAGCTTTCTTT
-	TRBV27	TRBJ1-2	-	CASSPTSNYGYTF	TGTGCCAGCAGCCCCACTTCTAACTATGGCTACACCTTC
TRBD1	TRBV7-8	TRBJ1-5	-	CASSHRGSGQPQHF	TGTGCCAGCAGCCACAGGGGGTCCGGTCAGCCCCAGCATTTT
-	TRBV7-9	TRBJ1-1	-	CASSLIRESPEAFF	TGTGCCAGCAGCCTCATTAGAGAGAGTCCTGAAGCTTTCTTT
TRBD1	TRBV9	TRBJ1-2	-	CASSRGRTGAYGYTF	TGTGCCAGCAGTAGAGGGAGGACAGGGGCCTATGGCTACACCTTC
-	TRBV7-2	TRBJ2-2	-	CASSSISTGELFF	TGTGCCAGCAGCTCTATCTCGACCGGGGAGCTGTTTTTT
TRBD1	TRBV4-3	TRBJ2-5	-	CASSATDRGQETQYF	TGCGCCAGCAGCGCAACTGACAGGGGACAAGAGACCCAGTACTTC
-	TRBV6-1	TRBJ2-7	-	CASSEHNFYEQYF	TGTGCCAGCAGTGAACACAATTTCTACGAGCAGTACTTC
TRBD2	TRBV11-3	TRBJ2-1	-	CASSLAWSAGDEQFF	TGTGCCAGCAGCTTAGCTTGGTCGGCGGGAGACGAGCAGTTCTTC
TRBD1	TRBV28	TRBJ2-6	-	CASSTDRVWGANVLTF	TGTGCCAGCAGCACCGACAGGGTGTGGGGGGCCAACGTCCTGACTTTC
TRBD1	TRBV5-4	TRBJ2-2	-	CASSLGQGKIGELFF	TGTGCCAGCAGCTTGGGACAGGGAAAGATCGGGGAGCTGTTTTTT
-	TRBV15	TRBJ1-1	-	CATSRPALGDTEAFF	TGTGCCACCAGCAGACCCGCCCTGGGAGACACTGAAGCTTTCTTT
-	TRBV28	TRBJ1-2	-	CASSFGAENYGYTF	TGTGCCAGCAGTTTTGGGGCAGAAAACTATGGCTACACCTTC
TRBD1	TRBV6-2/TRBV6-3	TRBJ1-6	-	CASSIPGQYNSPLHF	TGTGCCAGCAGTATACCGGGACAGTACAATTCACCCCTCCACTTT
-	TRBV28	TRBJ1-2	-	CASSRTDRANYGYTF	TGTGCCAGCAGCCGAACGGACAGAGCTAACTATGGCTACACCTTC
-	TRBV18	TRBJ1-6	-	CASAQVNNSPLHF	TGTGCCAGCGCTCAGGTGAATAATTCACCCCTCCACTTT
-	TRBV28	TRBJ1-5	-	CASSFPRQDRGGPQHF	TGTGCCAGCAGTTTCCCCCGACAGGACCGGGGGGGGCCCCAGCATTTT
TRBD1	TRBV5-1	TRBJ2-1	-	CASSWDDRGPNEQFF	TGCGCCAGCAGCTGGGACGACAGGGGGCCCAATGAGCAGTTCTTC